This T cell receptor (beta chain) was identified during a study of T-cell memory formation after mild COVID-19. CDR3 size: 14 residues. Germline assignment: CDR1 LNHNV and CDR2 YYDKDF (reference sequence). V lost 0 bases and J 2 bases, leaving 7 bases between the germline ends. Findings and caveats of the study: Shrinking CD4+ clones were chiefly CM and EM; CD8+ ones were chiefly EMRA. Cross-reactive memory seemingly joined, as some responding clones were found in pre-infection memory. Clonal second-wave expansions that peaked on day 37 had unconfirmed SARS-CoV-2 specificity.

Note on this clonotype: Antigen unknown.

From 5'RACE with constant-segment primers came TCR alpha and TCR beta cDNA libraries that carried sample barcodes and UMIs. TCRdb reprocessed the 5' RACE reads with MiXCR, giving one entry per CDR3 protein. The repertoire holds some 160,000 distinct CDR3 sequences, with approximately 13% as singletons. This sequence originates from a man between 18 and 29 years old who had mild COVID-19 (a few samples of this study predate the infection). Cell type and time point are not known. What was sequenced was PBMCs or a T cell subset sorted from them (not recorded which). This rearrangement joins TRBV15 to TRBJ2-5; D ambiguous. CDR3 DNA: TGTGCCACCAGCAGAGATCACGCACAAGAGACCCAGTACTTC. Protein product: CATSRDHAQETQYF.